A selection of T cell receptor beta chains follows, all from one sample in a study of blood T cell repertoires in COVID-19. The table came from immunoSEQ multiplex PCR; TCRdb's copy has only in-frame clones and leaves some out. The table has approximately 220,000 clones, approximately 88% seen once. The sample consisted of PBMCs or T cells enriched from blood (not recorded which). These TCRs come from a young woman with acute COVID-19. Each CDR3 is given with its conserved first and last residue. Each record gives: D gene, J gene, V gene, clone size, CDR3 protein, CDR3 DNA. D genes are given only for firm matches. Some rows mark clone size as missing; the rest say once, few, many or name a class of expanded clone.

>TRBD1|TRBJ1-2|TRBV11-2|NA
CASSPNVGTGRDYGYTF
TGTGCCAGCAGCCCTAATGTCGGGACAGGGCGTGACTATGGCTACACCTTC
>NA|TRBJ1-5|TRBV4-3|NA
CASSQDSISGVSNQPQHF
TGCGCCAGCAGCCAAGATAGCATATCAGGGGTTAGCAATCAGCCCCAGCATTTT
>NA|TRBJ1-4|TRBV10-2|once
CASLGSELFF
TGCGCCAGCCTCGGGAGTGAACTGTTTTTT
>TRBD1|TRBJ1-1|TRBV18|NA
CASSRTGGDTEAFF
TGTGCCAGCTCTAGGACAGGGGGTGACACTGAAGCTTTCTTT
>NA|TRBJ1-2|TRBV30|NA
CAWSYGRGNYGYTF
TGTGCCTGGAGTTACGGCAGGGGAAACTATGGCTACACCTTC
>TRBD1|TRBJ1-1|TRBV30|NA
CAYYLLQGAEAFF
TGTGCCTACTACCTTCTCCAGGGGGCTGAAGCTTTCTTT
>TRBD1|TRBJ2-3|TRBV20-1|once
CSASLRQGADTQYF
TGCAGTGCTAGTTTGAGACAGGGGGCAGATACGCAGTATTTT
>NA|TRBJ1-1|TRBV6-6|NA
CASSYRGGEAFF
TGTGCCAGCAGTTATCGGGGAGGCGAAGCTTTCTTT
>TRBD2|TRBJ2-3|TRBV4-1|NA
CASSELAGGSTDTQYF
TGCGCCAGCAGCGAATTAGCGGGGGGAAGCACAGATACGCAGTATTTT
>NA|TRBJ1-5|TRBV19|NA
CASKGAPLQISNQPQHF
TGTGCCAGTAAAGGGGCACCCCTTCAAATTAGCAATCAGCCCCAGCATTTT
>NA|TRBJ2-7|TRBV5-1|NA
CASSQDRSIYEQYF
TGCGCCAGCAGCCAGGACAGATCCATCTACGAGCAGTACTTC
>NA|TRBJ1-1|TRBV20-1|NA
CSARWGVEAFF
TGCAGTGCTAGATGGGGGGTCGAAGCTTTCTTT
>NA|TRBJ1-5|TRBV27|NA
CASSPLSVLDQPQHF
TGTGCCAGCAGCCCCCTCAGCGTATTGGATCAGCCCCAGCATTTT
>TRBD2|TRBJ2-7|TRBV6-5|NA
CASSWGTSGYEQYF
TGTGCCAGCAGTTGGGGGACTAGCGGGTACGAGCAGTACTTC
>TRBD1|TRBJ1-2|TRBV4-1|NA
CASSQEPGRGRPGYTF
TGCGCCAGCAGCCAAGAGCCAGGCAGGGGGCGTCCGGGCTACACCTTC
>NA|TRBJ1-1|TRBV18|NA
CASSSQQENTEAFF
TGTGCCAGCTCATCTCAACAGGAGAACACTGAAGCTTTCTTT
>NA|TRBJ2-2|TRBV7-9|NA
CASSTGQDRTGELFF
TGTGCCAGCAGCACCGGTCAGGATAGAACCGGGGAGCTGTTTTTT
>NA|TRBJ1-2|TRBV6-1|NA
CASSEAREYGYTF
TGTGCCAGCAGTGAAGCGAGGGAATATGGCTACACCTTC
>NA|TRBJ2-5|TRBV29-1|NA
CSAHRDIQETQYF
TGCAGCGCTCACCGGGACATCCAAGAGACCCAGTACTTC
>NA|TRBJ2-5|TRBV9|NA
CASSVTGGAETQYF
TGTGCCAGCAGCGTAACCGGGGGAGCAGAGACCCAGTACTTC
>NA|TRBJ1-2|TRBV7-8|NA
CASSLLPLAGMEDYGYTF
TGTGCCAGCAGCTTATTACCCCTCGCGGGGATGGAGGACTATGGCTACACCTTC
>TRBD1|TRBJ2-1|TRBV7-8|NA
CASSLPGQGGNEQFF
TGTGCCAGCAGCTTACCGGGACAGGGAGGGAATGAGCAGTTCTTC
>TRBD1|TRBJ2-7|TRBV30|once
CAWVYRDRGPYEQYF
TGTGCGTGGGTTTACCGGGACAGGGGGCCCTACGAGCAGTACTTC
>NA|TRBJ1-2|TRBV10-1|few
CASSGDNYGYTF
TGCGCCAGCAGCGGGGATAACTATGGCTACACCTTC
>TRBD1|TRBJ2-7|TRBV29-1|NA
CSVGTGRPYEQYF
TGCAGCGTTGGGACAGGCCGGCCCTACGAGCAGTACTTC
>NA|TRBJ2-2|TRBV30|NA
CAWSVKGPHTGELFF
TGTGCCTGGAGTGTCAAGGGGCCCCACACCGGGGAGCTGTTTTTT
>NA|TRBJ1-6|TRBV5-1|NA
CASSLRREMGDSPLHF
TGCGCCAGCAGCTTGCGACGGGAGATGGGAGACTCACCCCTCCACTTT
>TRBD2|TRBJ2-7|TRBV19|NA
CASSMSGGFSYEQYF
TGTGCCAGTAGTATGAGCGGGGGGTTCTCCTACGAGCAGTACTTC
>TRBD1|TRBJ1-1|TRBV6-6|NA
CASSYDRVGTEAFF
TGTGCCAGCAGTTACGACAGGGTGGGCACTGAAGCTTTCTTT
>NA|TRBJ1-1|TRBV2|few
CASSFVGGSTEAFF
TGTGCCAGCAGTTTCGTCGGTGGTTCCACTGAAGCTTTCTTT
>TRBD1|TRBJ1-2|TRBV9|NA
CASSATGGSGYTF
TGTGCCAGCAGCGCGACAGGGGGCTCTGGCTACACCTTC
>NA|TRBJ1-5|TRBV30|once
CAWSGTADQPQHF
TGTGCCTGGAGTGGAACGGCGGATCAGCCCCAGCATTTT
>NA|TRBJ2-1|TRBV6-5|NA
CASSSSGGGSLNEQFF
TGTGCCAGCAGTTCCTCAGGCGGGGGCTCCCTGAATGAGCAGTTCTTC
>NA|TRBJ2-7|TRBV4-1|NA
CASSQDQGGRDEQYF
TGCGCCAGCAGCCAAGATCAGGGGGGAAGGGACGAGCAGTACTTC
>TRBD2|TRBJ2-5|TRBV5-1|once
CASSPGVAGNQETQYF
TGCGCCAGCAGCCCGGGGGTAGCGGGGAACCAAGAGACCCAGTACTTC
>NA|TRBJ2-7|TRBV6-2/TRBV6-3|few
CASSSPATGGNYEQYF
TGTGCCAGCAGTTCCCCAGCGACAGGTGGAAACTACGAGCAGTACTTC
>TRBD2|TRBJ2-1|TRBV9|NA
CASSPSGVPYNEQFF
TGTGCCAGCAGCCCTAGCGGGGTCCCGTACAATGAGCAGTTCTTC
>TRBD1|TRBJ2-4|TRBV10-2|NA
CASSDPGTGKNIQYF
TGCGCCAGCAGTGACCCCGGGACAGGGAAAAACATTCAGTACTTC
>NA|TRBJ1-1|TRBV5-1|NA
CASSLGRDLNTEAFF
TGCGCCAGCAGCTTGGGGAGGGATTTGAACACTGAAGCTTTCTTT
>NA|TRBJ1-1|TRBV2|NA
CASSMRRDEAFF
TGTGCCAGCAGTATGAGGAGGGATGAAGCTTTCTTT
>NA|TRBJ2-7|TRBV7-2|NA
CASSFRVGGPYEQYF
TGTGCCAGCAGCTTTCGGGTAGGGGGACCCTACGAGCAGTACTTC
>NA|TRBJ2-2|TRBV7-6|few
CASSLEPGLNVGELFF
TGTGCCAGCAGCTTAGAGCCGGGACTTAACGTCGGGGAGCTGTTTTTT
>NA|TRBJ1-1|TRBV27|NA
CASSLTAQNTEAFF
TGTGCCAGCAGTTTAACAGCTCAGAACACTGAAGCTTTCTTT
>NA|TRBJ1-1|TRBV2|few
CASRLRGGTVNTEAFF
TGTGCCAGCAGGCTGAGGGGGGGTACAGTGAACACTGAAGCTTTCTTT
>NA|TRBJ1-5|TRBV19|NA
CASSIAGYDQPQHF
TGTGCCAGTAGTATAGCCGGGTACGACCAGCCCCAGCATTTT
>TRBD1|TRBJ1-4|TRBV27|NA
CATLNRGRVEKLFF
TGTGCCACCCTCAACAGGGGGCGCGTTGAAAAACTGTTTTTT
>NA|TRBJ1-1|TRBV7-2|NA
CASRSNHWGQNTEAFF
TGTGCCAGCAGGTCGAATCATTGGGGACAGAACACTGAAGCTTTCTTT
>NA|TRBJ1-3|TRBV7-7|NA
CASSPLTDFSGNTIYF
TGTGCTAGCAGCCCGCTGACAGACTTCTCTGGAAACACCATATATTTT
>TRBD1|TRBJ1-1|TRBV29-1|NA
CGTGGSNTEAFF
TGCGGAACAGGGGGCTCGAACACTGAAGCTTTCTTT
>NA|TRBJ1-5|TRBV7-9|NA
CASSLAGGTDSNQPQHF
TGTGCCAGCAGCTTAGCGGGGGGGACGGATAGCAATCAGCCCCAGCATTTT
>TRBD1|TRBJ2-7|TRBV4-1|few
CASSLGTGSYEQYF
TGCGCCAGCAGCCTGGGGACAGGGTCCTACGAGCAGTACTTC
>NA|TRBJ2-3|TRBV28|once
CASSLLAGALTDTQYF
TGTGCCAGCAGTTTGCTTGCGGGGGCCCTCACAGATACGCAGTATTTT
>NA|TRBJ2-7|TRBV6-2/TRBV6-3|few
CASSFGSFHYEQYF
TGTGCCAGCAGTTTCGGGTCTTTTCACTACGAGCAGTACTTC
>NA|TRBJ1-2|TRBV7-2|NA
CASTFGGAASGYTF
TGTGCCAGCACCTTCGGAGGGGCAGCGTCTGGCTACACCTTC